The text below deals with one T cell receptor beta chain. This sample was taken from a study of blood T cell repertoires in COVID-19. Study information: The samples span acute and convalescent COVID-19 from the United States, Italy and Spain. PBMCs, B-cell-depleted T cells, or T cells provided the cDNA or gDNA that made up the material.

Original methodology: How many nucleated cells were present was estimated from reference gene primer amplification. The table came from immunoSEQ multiplex PCR; TCRdb's copy has only in-frame clones and leaves some out. V, J and clone size were drawn from that table, and D and trimming were deduced from the DNA. The sample has 99,000 or so clones, 91% seen once. The CDR3 length is 17 residues. V was pared by 4 bases and J by 0 bases, with 13 bases between. Germline CDR1 and CDR2: LNHDA and SQIVND (reference sequence). The gene calls are TRBV19 and TRBJ2-6; D possibly corresponds to TRBD2 (5 bases). The specimen sequenced was peripheral blood. The receptor comes from a human donor in a cohort sampled during active COVID-19. For the CDR3, the DNA is TGTGCCAGTAGTACACAGCGGAGCCTCTCTGGGGCCAACGTCCTGACTTTC. It encodes CASSTQRSLSGANVLTF.